Listed below are T cell receptor beta chains from one sample, sequenced in a study of blood T cells in healthy people across ages. Each CDR3 protein is one row after TCRdb ran MiXCR on the 5' RACE reads. The table lists around 1.1 million distinct CDR3 sequences, about two fifths of them singletons. The sequenced sample consisted of blood. The receptors derive from a young man in good health. Both conserved end residues are part of each CDR3. The D gene is left open where the match is weak. Clone size is not always given. Where it is, it says once, few, many or a class for expanded clones.

d_gene: .
j_gene: TRBJ2-3
v_gene: TRBV5-1
abundance: once
CDR3nt: TGCGCCAGCAGCTTGGCGGAGTCAGGGGGGACGCAGTATTTT
CDR3aa: CASSLAESGGTQYF

d_gene: TRBD2
j_gene: TRBJ2-3
v_gene: TRBV20-1
abundance: .
CDR3nt: TGCAGTGCAATCAAGAGGACTAGCAAAACAGATACGCAGTATTTT
CDR3aa: CSAIKRTSKTDTQYF

d_gene: TRBD1
j_gene: TRBJ1-1
v_gene: TRBV11-1
abundance: few
CDR3nt: TGTGCCAGCAGCTCGGACAGGGGTAAGGTGGAGGCTTTCTTT
CDR3aa: CASSSDRGKVEAFF

d_gene: .
j_gene: TRBJ1-5
v_gene: TRBV7-2
abundance: few
CDR3nt: TGTGCCAGCAGCTACAGGACAGATAGCAATCAGCCCCAGCATTTT
CDR3aa: CASSYRTDSNQPQHF

d_gene: .
j_gene: TRBJ2-2
v_gene: TRBV25-1
abundance: .
CDR3nt: TGTGCCAGCGGGGACCGTCGCATCGGGGAGCTGTTTTTT
CDR3aa: CASGDRRIGELFF

d_gene: .
j_gene: TRBJ2-1
v_gene: TRBV20-1
abundance: .
CDR3nt: TGCAGGCCCCGGGGAGGCTCCCATGAGCAGTTCTTC
CDR3aa: CRPRGGSHEQFF

d_gene: .
j_gene: TRBJ1-5
v_gene: TRBV7-8
abundance: few
CDR3nt: TGTGCCAGCAGCGAACCTCCAGGGGTAAAGCAGCCCCAGCATTTT
CDR3aa: CASSEPPGVKQPQHF

d_gene: .
j_gene: TRBJ2-5
v_gene: TRBV5-1
abundance: once
CDR3nt: TGCGCCAGCAGCTCGGACAGACCTTACCAAGAGACCCAGTACTTC
CDR3aa: CASSSDRPYQETQYF

d_gene: .
j_gene: TRBJ1-2
v_gene: TRBV7-8
abundance: many
CDR3nt: TGTGCCAGCAGGGACAGTTCTAACTATGGCTACACCTTC
CDR3aa: CASRDSSNYGYTF

d_gene: TRBD1
j_gene: TRBJ2-5
v_gene: TRBV10-3
abundance: .
CDR3nt: TGTGCCATCAGTGAGTCAAGGACAGGGATAAGTGAGCAGTACTTC
CDR3aa: CAISESRTGISEQYF

d_gene: TRBD2
j_gene: TRBJ2-3
v_gene: TRBV7-2
abundance: .
CDR3nt: TGTGCCAGCAGCTTAGATACTAGCGGGGGCCCAAGCACAGATACGCAGTATTTT
CDR3aa: CASSLDTSGGPSTDTQYF

d_gene: .
j_gene: TRBJ2-7
v_gene: TRBV3-1
abundance: .
CDR3nt: TGTGCCAGCAGCCAACTTACCTACGAGCAGTACTTC
CDR3aa: CASSQLTYEQYF

d_gene: .
j_gene: TRBJ1-1
v_gene: TRBV29-1
abundance: few
CDR3nt: TGCAGCGTTGTGGGCTTACTGAACACTGAAGCTTTCTTT
CDR3aa: CSVVGLLNTEAFF

d_gene: .
j_gene: TRBJ1-1
v_gene: TRBV4-1
abundance: .
CDR3nt: TGCGCCAGCAGCCATGATCGGGGGGGCGGTGAAGCTTTCTTT
CDR3aa: CASSHDRGGGEAFF

d_gene: .
j_gene: TRBJ1-1
v_gene: TRBV5-1
abundance: .
CDR3nt: TGCGCCAGCAGCTTGGGACCTGCGGACGACTATGGGACTGAAGCTTTCTTT
CDR3aa: CASSLGPADDYGTEAFF

d_gene: .
j_gene: TRBJ2-2
v_gene: TRBV6-2/TRBV6-3
abundance: few
CDR3nt: TGTGCCAGCACTCACCCGAGGGCCTCCGGGTCTGGGGAGCTGTTTTTT
CDR3aa: CASTHPRASGSGELFF

d_gene: .
j_gene: TRBJ2-2
v_gene: TRBV7-9
abundance: few
CDR3nt: TGTGCCAGCAGCTTAGTCGTGACGGGGACCGGGGAGCTGTTTTTT
CDR3aa: CASSLVVTGTGELFF

d_gene: .
j_gene: TRBJ1-6
v_gene: TRBV20-1
abundance: few
CDR3nt: TGCAGTGCTAGAGATGCCGCGCCGGCATTTCCCCTCCACTTT
CDR3aa: CSARDAAPAFPLHF

d_gene: .
j_gene: TRBJ2-5
v_gene: TRBV20-1
abundance: few
CDR3nt: TGCAGCGCTAGGGGCCGTCAAGAGACCCAGTACTTC
CDR3aa: CSARGRQETQYF

d_gene: TRBD2
j_gene: TRBJ2-1
v_gene: TRBV4-1
abundance: .
CDR3nt: TGCGCCAGCAGCCGAGCGGGGGGATACGATGAGCAGTTCTTC
CDR3aa: CASSRAGGYDEQFF

d_gene: TRBD1
j_gene: TRBJ2-3
v_gene: TRBV7-9
abundance: .
CDR3nt: TGTGCCAGCAGCACCAAGGGGACAGGGACTTCGGTAGATACGCAGTATTTT
CDR3aa: CASSTKGTGTSVDTQYF

d_gene: TRBD1
j_gene: TRBJ1-6
v_gene: TRBV20-1
abundance: few
CDR3nt: TGCAGTGCTAGTCCCGACAGGGGACCTGGACAGCCCCTCCACTTT
CDR3aa: CSASPDRGPGQPLHF

d_gene: .
j_gene: TRBJ1-2
v_gene: TRBV20-1
abundance: once
CDR3nt: TGCAGTGCTTGGGGCCCGGACAGTCTCTATGGCTACACCTTC
CDR3aa: CSAWGPDSLYGYTF

d_gene: .
j_gene: TRBJ2-1
v_gene: TRBV7-9
abundance: .
CDR3nt: TGTGCCGGCGAGGGGGTCTATGAGCAGTTCTTC
CDR3aa: CAGEGVYEQFF

d_gene: TRBD2
j_gene: TRBJ2-3
v_gene: TRBV6-2/TRBV6-3
abundance: once
CDR3nt: TGTGCCAGCAGTTACTCGAGGGTTTACGGGGGGGCCGTGGATACGCAGTATTTT
CDR3aa: CASSYSRVYGGAVDTQYF

d_gene: .
j_gene: TRBJ2-6
v_gene: TRBV7-3
abundance: .
CDR3nt: TGTGCCAGCAGCTTAGGTCCGGACTCTGGGGCCAACGTCCCGACTTTC
CDR3aa: CASSLGPDSGANVPTF

d_gene: .
j_gene: TRBJ1-1
v_gene: TRBV20-1
abundance: few
CDR3nt: TGCAGTGCTATTCGCCCAGCTTACACTGAAGCTTTCTTT
CDR3aa: CSAIRPAYTEAFF

d_gene: .
j_gene: TRBJ1-1
v_gene: TRBV7-2
abundance: .
CDR3nt: TGTGCCAGCAGCTTAGATCTGGCAGGGCGAGCTTTCTTT
CDR3aa: CASSLDLAGRAFF

d_gene: .
j_gene: TRBJ2-1
v_gene: TRBV13
abundance: .
CDR3nt: TGTGCCAGCAGCTTAGGTCCAAGGGCGGGGAGCTACAATGAGCAGTTCTTC
CDR3aa: CASSLGPRAGSYNEQFF

d_gene: .
j_gene: TRBJ2-5
v_gene: TRBV7-9
abundance: few
CDR3nt: TGTGCCAGCAGCTCCCAAGTCGGGGAGTATCAAGAGACCCAGTACTTC
CDR3aa: CASSSQVGEYQETQYF

d_gene: .
j_gene: TRBJ1-5
v_gene: TRBV4-3
abundance: .
CDR3nt: TGCGCCAGCAGCCGCGGACATCCCTATCAGCCCCAGCATTTT
CDR3aa: CASSRGHPYQPQHF

d_gene: TRBD1
j_gene: TRBJ2-3
v_gene: TRBV4-3
abundance: .
CDR3nt: TGCGCCAGCAGCCAAGACAGGGGCAGGGGGCGAGATACGCAGTATTTT
CDR3aa: CASSQDRGRGRDTQYF

d_gene: TRBD1
j_gene: TRBJ2-7
v_gene: TRBV20-1
abundance: few
CDR3nt: TGCAGTGCAACGGACAGGGGGCCAAGCGAGCAGTACTTC
CDR3aa: CSATDRGPSEQYF

d_gene: .
j_gene: TRBJ2-7
v_gene: TRBV12-3/TRBV12-4
abundance: few
CDR3nt: TGTGCCAGCAGTTTGTGGGGTGGCGAGCAGTACTTC
CDR3aa: CASSLWGGEQYF

d_gene: .
j_gene: TRBJ2-1
v_gene: TRBV5-1
abundance: .
CDR3nt: TGCGCCAGCAGATTCCGGGGGACGGATGATGAGCAGTTCTTC
CDR3aa: CASRFRGTDDEQFF

d_gene: TRBD2
j_gene: TRBJ2-1
v_gene: TRBV2
abundance: few
CDR3nt: TGTGCCAGCAGACGCAGACTAGCGGACAATGAGCAGTTCTTC
CDR3aa: CASRRRLADNEQFF

d_gene: .
j_gene: TRBJ2-1
v_gene: TRBV6-2/TRBV6-3
abundance: .
CDR3nt: TGTGCCAGCACCTTGGACATACAACTCAATGAGCAGTTCTTC
CDR3aa: CASTLDIQLNEQFF

d_gene: .
j_gene: TRBJ1-5
v_gene: TRBV15
abundance: .
CDR3nt: TGTGCCACCAGCAACCGGGGCATTGGCAACCAGCCCCAGCATTTT
CDR3aa: CATSNRGIGNQPQHF

d_gene: TRBD1
j_gene: TRBJ2-7
v_gene: TRBV7-8
abundance: few
CDR3nt: TGTGCCAGCAGCCCCCGCCGGGACAGGGGGTACGAGCAGTACTTC
CDR3aa: CASSPRRDRGYEQYF

d_gene: .
j_gene: TRBJ1-2
v_gene: TRBV7-2
abundance: .
CDR3nt: TGTACCAGCAGCTTACTCATGTCCCGTGCTCAGGGCTACACCTTC
CDR3aa: CTSSLLMSRAQGYTF

d_gene: .
j_gene: TRBJ1-2
v_gene: TRBV4-3
abundance: few
CDR3nt: TGCGCCAGCAGCGCAAGACCGCGGGACACCTACTATGGCTACACCTTC
CDR3aa: CASSARPRDTYYGYTF

d_gene: .
j_gene: TRBJ1-1
v_gene: TRBV6-1
abundance: .
CDR3nt: TGTGCCAGCAGTGTGGGGGGCTTAGCGAACACTGAAGCTTTCTTT
CDR3aa: CASSVGGLANTEAFF

d_gene: .
j_gene: TRBJ2-1
v_gene: TRBV4-1
abundance: few
CDR3nt: TGCGCCAGCAGCCAAGATCGGACTCACCTCTCCTACAATGAGCAGTTCTTC
CDR3aa: CASSQDRTHLSYNEQFF

d_gene: .
j_gene: TRBJ2-7
v_gene: TRBV10-3
abundance: .
CDR3nt: TGTGCCATCAGTGACGGGCAGACCCACGAGCAGTACTTC
CDR3aa: CAISDGQTHEQYF

d_gene: TRBD1
j_gene: TRBJ2-3
v_gene: TRBV24-1
abundance: .
CDR3nt: TGTGCCACCAGTGATTTAGGGACAGGGAGGACTGCAGATACGCAGTATTTT
CDR3aa: CATSDLGTGRTADTQYF

d_gene: TRBD2
j_gene: TRBJ2-7
v_gene: TRBV12-3/TRBV12-4
abundance: .
CDR3nt: TGTGCCAGCAGTTCCGGACTAGCGGGGGCCAATTCCTACGGGCAGTACTTC
CDR3aa: CASSSGLAGANSYGQYF

d_gene: TRBD2
j_gene: TRBJ2-1
v_gene: TRBV7-2
abundance: .
CDR3nt: TGTGCCAGCAGCTTAGGGTCTAGCGGGTCTAATGAGCAGTTCTTC
CDR3aa: CASSLGSSGSNEQFF

d_gene: TRBD1
j_gene: TRBJ1-1
v_gene: TRBV29-1
abundance: .
CDR3nt: TGCAGCGTTGACGAATTCAAGGGACAGGGGGCGTGGGAAGCTTTCTTT
CDR3aa: CSVDEFKGQGAWEAFF

d_gene: TRBD1
j_gene: TRBJ2-1
v_gene: TRBV4-3
abundance: .
CDR3nt: TGCGCCAGCCGCACCCACACCGGGACAGCCGATTACAATGAGCAGTTCTTC
CDR3aa: CASRTHTGTADYNEQFF

d_gene: .
j_gene: TRBJ2-3
v_gene: TRBV12-3/TRBV12-4
abundance: many
CDR3nt: TGTGCCAGCAGCCGAGCCGCGAGCTATACGCAGTATTTT
CDR3aa: CASSRAASYTQYF

d_gene: .
j_gene: TRBJ1-1
v_gene: TRBV30
abundance: many
CDR3nt: TGTGCCTTAAGGGACATATCGGCTGAAGCTTTCTTT
CDR3aa: CALRDISAEAFF

d_gene: .
j_gene: TRBJ1-2
v_gene: TRBV29-1
abundance: once
CDR3nt: TGCAGCGTTGATGCCAGGGTGCACTATGGCTACACCTTC
CDR3aa: CSVDARVHYGYTF

d_gene: TRBD2
j_gene: TRBJ2-1
v_gene: TRBV5-1
abundance: .
CDR3nt: TGCGCCAGCAGCTTGCGGGGTCTAGCGGGGGCCCACTACAATGAGCAGTTCTTC
CDR3aa: CASSLRGLAGAHYNEQFF

d_gene: .
j_gene: TRBJ1-1
v_gene: TRBV30
abundance: .
CDR3nt: TGTGCCTGGAAGGGGATGAACACTGAAGCTTTCTTT
CDR3aa: CAWKGMNTEAFF

d_gene: .
j_gene: TRBJ1-1
v_gene: TRBV6-2/TRBV6-3
abundance: .
CDR3nt: TGTGCCAGCAGTTACCGCGGGGGTAAGGTCGACACTGAAGCTTTCTTT
CDR3aa: CASSYRGGKVDTEAFF

d_gene: .
j_gene: TRBJ1-1
v_gene: TRBV20-1
abundance: few
CDR3nt: TGCAGTGCTAGAGAAGGCCAGAGACTTGAAGCTTTCTTT
CDR3aa: CSAREGQRLEAFF

d_gene: .
j_gene: TRBJ1-2
v_gene: TRBV29-1
abundance: .
CDR3nt: TGCAGCGTCCGGGGCCCTGGAAACTATGGCTACACCTTC
CDR3aa: CSVRGPGNYGYTF